Below are 10 T cell receptor beta chains sequenced from a single sample in a study of metastatic and nonmetastatic thyroid tumors. TCRdb reanalyzed the PCR reads with MiXCR. The top ten hold roughly 30% of the sample, which has around 9,000 clones, about 45% seen once. Patients were all untreated before their thyroid surgery. Sequencing was carried out using tumor tissue. The receptors were gathered from a male donor with papillary thyroid cancer or a benign thyroid nodule (not recorded which). Some clones in this sample may be carry-over from other donors' samples.

In its sample, this clone was seen a few times. This chain uses TRBV6-1 with TRBJ2-7, with D unresolved. The germline CDR1 and CDR2 sequences are MNHNS and SASEGT. This CDR3 has 13 residues. Trimming cost V 10 bases and J 3 bases, with 16 bases left between them. CDR3 nucleotides: TGTGCCACCGGCCGGAAGGGTGGCTACGAGCAGTACTTC. This translates into CATGRKGGYEQYF.

The sample holds a few counts of this clone. This clone may be a read error of a much larger clone one base away. The chain joins TRBV6-1 to TRBJ2-7; the match to TRBD2 covers 9 bases. CDR3 length: 16 amino acids. The J segment lost 3 bases and the V segment lost 2 bases, leaving 8 bases of the junction unmatched. In germline, CDR1 is MNHNS, CDR2 SASEGT. CDR3 amino acids: CASSEIGLAWFYEQYF. The CDR3, as DNA: TGTGCCAGCAGTGAAATCGGACTAGCGTGGTTCTACGAGCAGTACTTC.

The chain links TRBV5-1 to TRBJ1-2; a possible D gene is TRBD1 (6 bases). This CDR3 contains 15 residues. Looked up from germline, CDR1 is SGHRS and CDR2 is YFSETQ. The ends were cut back, 3 bases at V and 6 bases at J, with 18 bases in the middle. The CDR3 region has the DNA TGCGCCAGCAGCTGGGGACTACCAGGGGCGGATGGCTACACCTTC. As protein: CASSWGLPGADGYTF.

V gene TRBV6-1 combines with J gene TRBJ2-1, with a possible D match to TRBD2 (5 bases). Per the germline V gene, CDR1 is MNHNS and CDR2 is SASEGT. Trimming removed 4 bases at V and 3 bases at J, with 10 bases between. This CDR3 spans 14 amino acids. The CDR3 DNA is TGTGCCAGCAGTGTGGAGGATTTCTACAATGAGCAGTTCTTC. Its translation is CASSVEDFYNEQFF.

This clone is a singleton in its sample. This sequence joins TRBV7-8 and TRBJ2-7; no definite D call. The CDR3 is made up of 15 amino acids. V lost 1 base to trimming and J lost 0 bases, with 10 bases between them. Germline loops: CDR1 SGHVS, CDR2 FQNEAQ. CDR3 region: CASSLGWSSSYEQYF. DNA of the CDR3: TGTGCCAGCAGCTTAGGTTGGTCAAGCTCCTACGAGCAGTACTTC.

This chain joins TRBV6-5 and TRBJ1-1; no reliable D call. The CDR3 length is 13 residues. V dropped 2 bases and J dropped 4 bases, with 8 bases sitting between them. Germline V gene lookup returns CDR1 MNHEY and CDR2 SVGAGI. In DNA form, the CDR3 reads TGTGCCAGCAGTTACCGGGGTACCACTGAAGCTTTCTTT. Its translation is CASSYRGTTEAFF.

CDR3 residues: CSTFTGTGDHYGYTF. The CDR3 coding sequence is TGCAGCACCTTTACCGGGACAGGGGACCACTATGGCTACACCTTC. The chain links TRBV20-1 to TRBJ1-2, with TRBD1 matching 10 bases. The CDR3 spans 15 residues. CDR1 is DFQATT and CDR2 is SNEGSKA in the germline V gene (reference sequence).

J is TRBJ2-1 and V is TRBV5-1; no definite D call. Trimming stripped 7 bases from V and 8 bases from J, with 10 bases between. The CDR3 is 11 residues long. Germline V lookup: CDR1 SGHRS, CDR2 YFSETQ. CDR3 in amino acids: CASAANDEQFF. CDR3 bases: TGCGCCAGCGCAGCGAACGATGAGCAGTTCTTC.

This clone was seen a few times. J is TRBJ2-7 and V is TRBV6-2 or TRBV6-3; 8 nucleotides line up with TRBD2. V trimming: 3 bases; J trimming: 5 bases; junction bases outside the gene matches: 3. The CDR3 consists of 13 residues. The germline gives CDR1 MNHEY, CDR2 SVGEGT. In nucleotides, the CDR3 is TGTGCCAGCAGTTATGGTAGCGGGAACGAGCAGTACTTC. Its protein product is CASSYGSGNEQYF.

The gene calls are TRBV30 and TRBJ1-5; possible D gene TRBD1, 5 bases. CDR1 and CDR2 (germline): GTSNPN, SVGIG (reference sequence). V lost 3 bases and J 6 bases, leaving 12 bases between the germline ends. This CDR3 has 13 amino acids. CDR3: CAWREGDVQPQHF. The CDR3 nucleotides read TGTGCCTGGAGGGAAGGGGACGTTCAGCCCCAGCATTTT.